Given below is one TCR beta chain in context. This clone's antigen is unknown. No per-base quality is available; no much larger clone lies one base away. This sample was included in a study of molecular identifiers for immune sequencing clone quantification (dated by TCRdb to the late 2010s). Study-level background: For a replicate experiment, RNA from roughly 21,000 or 96,000 naive CD8 T cells was divided into five aliquots, of which four were sequenced. The study was a methods study using CD8 T cells to benchmark molecular-identifier clustering-based TCR repertoire sequencing (MIDCIRS) and TCR RNA copy counting. Study-wide conclusions, independent of this receptor: Clones above 20 RNA copies held over 99% of molecules in CMV-specific effector cells but under 1% in naive cells. When barcode sub-clustering was omitted, TCR diversity was inflated by chimeric consensus sequences, with chimeras reaching as high as 47%. Spiked-in Jurkat TCR RNA equal to a single cell's worth was reported to be detectable even within one million naive CD8 T cells. The sizes of highly expanded clones could end up underestimated when identical TCR molecules share a barcode. The naive libraries included spiked-in Jurkat TCR RNA (under eleven copies' worth), and this Jurkat TCR RNA is not part of the donor repertoire. Modeling estimated 3 to 3.5 recovered TCR RNA copies per cell, compared with about ten by digital PCR, which implies 30% to 35% capture efficiency.

CDR3 length: 15 amino acids, cysteine to phenylalanine. Kept here is only the CDR3 DNA, which spans 45 bases and is read in frame from base 1. The germline V gene (reference sequence) provides CDR1 SEHNR and CDR2 FQNEAQ. Between the V and J ends, shortened by 1 base and 6 bases respectively, the junction contains 13 bases. The library was obtained by PCR. Sequencing relied on a NextSeq 500. Bulk TCR libraries were generated as previously described, with the TCR primers listed in Table S5 used. Total RNA was purified with the Qiagen AllPrep DNA/RNA kit. Reads from multiple sequencing runs of the same library were pooled before analysis. The paper's data handling went like this. Reads were retained only if their TCR constant sequence matched exactly, and those retained reads were trimmed to 150 nt and grouped according to their 12-nt molecular barcodes. Within each barcode group, reads were sub-clustered at a 15% Levenshtein threshold, and quality-weighted consensus sequences were built per RNA molecule. Non-functional sequences were filtered out, along with any lower-count sequence sitting one edit away from another sequence. Based on fitting two negative binomial distributions, any barcode sub-cluster with under 20% of the maximum read count was discarded. TCRdb reworked the public reads: Q25 trimming with fastp, MiXCR clone assembly, productive beta chains retained. Each entry merges the rows of one CDR3 protein and shows their most common DNA and genes. TCRdb, not the original authors, processed these V and J calls. This sample has more than 550,000 distinct CDR3 sequences in its table, and 25% of those were observed once. 0.7% to 0.95% of the sample lies in the top ten.

Libraries of naive CD8 T cells were built from anywhere between roughly 17,000 and 1,000,000 sorted cells, with 10%, 30% or 50% of the purified RNA used. Naive CD8 T cells, defined as CD8+CD4-CCR7+CD45RA+, were FACS-sorted into RLT Plus buffer on a BD FACSAria II. Ten to eleven TCR copies' worth of Jurkat RNA were spiked into about 20,000-1,000,000 naive CD8 T cell samples to test detection sensitivity. Enrichment of CD8 T cells was performed with RosetteSep CD8+ T Cell Enrichment Cocktail and Ficoll-Paque, after which ACK red cell lysis was carried out. The receptor comes from a human donor in good health. Some libraries in this study had Jurkat cell RNA spiked in. In this chain, TRBV7-9 is recombined with TRBJ2-1; the D gene is tentatively TRBD1 or TRBD2, each matching 5 bases. What was sequenced was naive CD8+ T cells from blood, with Jurkat cell RNA spiked in. The meaning of the sample's cell subset or site label: FACS-sorted CD8+CD4-CCR7+CD45RA+ naive T cells. The DNA is as follows: TGTGCCAGCAGCTTAGGGGGGAACCCCGCCAATGAGCAGTTCTTC. Its amino acids are CASSLGGNPANEQFF. With all but the CDR3 taken from the reference TRBV7-9 and TRBJ2-1 genes, the full variable domain is: DTGVSQNPRHKITKRGQNVTFRCDPISEHNRLYWYRQTLGQGPEFLTYFQNEAQLEKSRLLSDRFSAERPKGSFSTLEIQRTEQGDSAMYLCASSLGGNPANEQFFGPGTRLTVL.